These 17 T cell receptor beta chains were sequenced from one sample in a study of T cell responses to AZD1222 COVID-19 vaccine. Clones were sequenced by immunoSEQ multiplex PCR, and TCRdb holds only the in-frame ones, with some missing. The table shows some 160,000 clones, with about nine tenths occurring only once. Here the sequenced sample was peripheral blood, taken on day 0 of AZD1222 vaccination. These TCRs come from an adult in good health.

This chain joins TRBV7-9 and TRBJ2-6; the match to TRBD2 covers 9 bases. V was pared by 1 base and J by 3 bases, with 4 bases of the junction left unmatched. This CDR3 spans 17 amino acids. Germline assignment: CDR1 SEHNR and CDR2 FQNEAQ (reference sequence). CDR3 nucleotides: TGTGCCAGCAGCTTAGTCGCGGGAGGGGTTGGGGCCAACGTCCTGACTTTC. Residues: CASSLVAGGVGANVLTF.

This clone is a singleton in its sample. The CDR3 reads CASSTPPTQETQYF. In DNA, the CDR3 is TGTGCCAGCAGCACACCCCCGACTCAAGAGACCCAGTACTTC. The genes are TRBV6-5 and TRBJ2-5; D remains unclear. Trimming pared 6 bases from V and 2 bases from J, leaving 13 bases between. The CDR3 consists of 14 residues. CDR1 and CDR2 (germline): MNHEY, SVGAGI.

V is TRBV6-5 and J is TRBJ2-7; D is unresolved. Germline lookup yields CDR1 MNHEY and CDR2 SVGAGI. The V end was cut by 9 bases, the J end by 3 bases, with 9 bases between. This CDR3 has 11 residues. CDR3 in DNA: TGTGCCAGAAGGACCGACTACGAGCAGTACTTC. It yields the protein CARRTDYEQYF.

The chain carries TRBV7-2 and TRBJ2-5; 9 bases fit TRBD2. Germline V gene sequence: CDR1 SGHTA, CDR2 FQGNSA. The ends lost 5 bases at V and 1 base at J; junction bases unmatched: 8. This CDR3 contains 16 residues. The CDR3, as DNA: TGTGCCAGCAGCACGCAGCGGGGGGCGACCCAAGAGACCCAGTACTTC. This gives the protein CASSTQRGATQETQYF.

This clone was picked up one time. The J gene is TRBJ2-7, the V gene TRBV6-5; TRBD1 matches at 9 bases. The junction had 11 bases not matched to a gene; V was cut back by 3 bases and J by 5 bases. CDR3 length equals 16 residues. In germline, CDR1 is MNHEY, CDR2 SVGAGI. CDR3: CASSYVTGTGTHEQYF. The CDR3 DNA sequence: TGTGCCAGCAGTTATGTGACCGGGACAGGGACCCACGAGCAGTACTTC.

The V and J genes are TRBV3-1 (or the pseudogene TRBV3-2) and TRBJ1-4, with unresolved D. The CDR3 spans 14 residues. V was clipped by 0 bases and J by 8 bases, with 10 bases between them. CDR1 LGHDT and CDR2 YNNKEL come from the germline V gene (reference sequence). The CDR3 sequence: CASSQDATAEKLFF. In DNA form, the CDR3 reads TGTGCCAGCAGCCAAGACGCGACGGCGGAAAAACTGTTTTTT.

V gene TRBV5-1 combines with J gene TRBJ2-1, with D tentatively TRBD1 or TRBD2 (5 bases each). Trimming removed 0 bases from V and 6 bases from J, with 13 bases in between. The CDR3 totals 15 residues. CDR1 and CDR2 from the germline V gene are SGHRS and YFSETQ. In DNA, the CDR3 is TGCGCCAGCAGCTTGGAAGGCTATGGGGGCAATGAGCAGTTCTTC. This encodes CASSLEGYGGNEQFF.

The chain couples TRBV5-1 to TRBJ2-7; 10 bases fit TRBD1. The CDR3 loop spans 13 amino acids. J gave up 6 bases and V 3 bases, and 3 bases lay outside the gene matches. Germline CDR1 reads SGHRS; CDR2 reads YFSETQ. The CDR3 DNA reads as TGCGCCAGCAGCTCCGGGACAGGGGTCGAGCAGTACTTC. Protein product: CASSSGTGVEQYF.

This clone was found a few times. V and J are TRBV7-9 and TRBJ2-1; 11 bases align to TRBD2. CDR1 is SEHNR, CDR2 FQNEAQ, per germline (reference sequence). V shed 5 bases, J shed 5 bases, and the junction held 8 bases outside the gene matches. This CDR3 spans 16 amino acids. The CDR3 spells CASSPTGLADDNEQFF. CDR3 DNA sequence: TGTGCCAGCAGCCCAACGGGACTAGCGGATGACAATGAGCAGTTCTTC.

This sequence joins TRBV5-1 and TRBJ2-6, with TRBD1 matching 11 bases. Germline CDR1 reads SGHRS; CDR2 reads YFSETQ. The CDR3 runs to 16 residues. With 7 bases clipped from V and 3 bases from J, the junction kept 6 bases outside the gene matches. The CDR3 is CASGTGGFRGANVLTF. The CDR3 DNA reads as TGCGCCAGCGGGACAGGGGGGTTTCGTGGGGCCAACGTCCTGACTTTC.

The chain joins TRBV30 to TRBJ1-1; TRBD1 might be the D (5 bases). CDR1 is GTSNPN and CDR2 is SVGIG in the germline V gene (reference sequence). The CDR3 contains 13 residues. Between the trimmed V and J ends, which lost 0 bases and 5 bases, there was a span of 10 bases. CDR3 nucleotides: TGTGCCTGGAGTGTACAGGTGGGGACTGAAGCTTTCTTT. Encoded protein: CAWSVQVGTEAFF.

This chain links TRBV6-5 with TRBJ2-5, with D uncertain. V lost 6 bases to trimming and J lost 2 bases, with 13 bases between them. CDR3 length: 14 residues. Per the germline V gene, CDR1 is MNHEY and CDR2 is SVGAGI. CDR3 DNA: TGTGCCAGCAGCCCAACAGTGATACAAGAGACCCAGTACTTC. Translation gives CASSPTVIQETQYF.

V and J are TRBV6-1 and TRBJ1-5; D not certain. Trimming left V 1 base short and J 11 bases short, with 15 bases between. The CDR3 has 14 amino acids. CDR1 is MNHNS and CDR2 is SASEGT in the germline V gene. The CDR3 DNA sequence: TGTGCCAGCAGTGAAGGAACAGCCTCAGAGGCCCAGCATTTT. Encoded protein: CASSEGTASEAQHF.

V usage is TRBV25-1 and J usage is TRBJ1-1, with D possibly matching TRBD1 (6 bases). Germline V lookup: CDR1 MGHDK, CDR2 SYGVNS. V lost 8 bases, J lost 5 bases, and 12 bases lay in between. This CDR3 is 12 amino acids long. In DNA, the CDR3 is TGTGCCAGCGGATGGACAGTGACTGAAGCTTTCTTT. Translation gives CASGWTVTEAFF. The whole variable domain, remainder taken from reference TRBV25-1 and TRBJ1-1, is EADIYQTPRYLVIGTGKKITLECSQTMGHDKMYWYQQDPGMELHLIHYSYGVNSTEKGDLSSESTVSRIRTEHFPLTLESARPSHTSQYLCASGWTVTEAFFGQGTRLTVV.

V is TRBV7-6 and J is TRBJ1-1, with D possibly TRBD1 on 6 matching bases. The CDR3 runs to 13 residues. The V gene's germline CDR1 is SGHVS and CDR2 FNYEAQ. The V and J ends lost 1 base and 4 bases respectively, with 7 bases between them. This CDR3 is CASSLEQGTEAFF. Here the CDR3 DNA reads TGTGCCAGCAGCTTAGAACAGGGCACTGAAGCTTTCTTT.

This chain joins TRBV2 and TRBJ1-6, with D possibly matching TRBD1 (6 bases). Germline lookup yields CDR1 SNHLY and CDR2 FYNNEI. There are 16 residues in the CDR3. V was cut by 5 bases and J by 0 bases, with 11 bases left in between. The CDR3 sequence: CASSLDRSSYNSPLHF. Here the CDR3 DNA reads TGTGCCAGCAGTCTCGACAGGAGCTCCTATAATTCACCCCTCCACTTT.

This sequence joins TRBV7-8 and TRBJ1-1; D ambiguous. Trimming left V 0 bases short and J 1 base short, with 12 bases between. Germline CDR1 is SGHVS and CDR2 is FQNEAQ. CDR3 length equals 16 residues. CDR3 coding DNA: TGTGCCAGCAGCTTAGCGCGGGTGGCAGCGAACACTGAAGCTTTCTTT. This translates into CASSLARVAANTEAFF.